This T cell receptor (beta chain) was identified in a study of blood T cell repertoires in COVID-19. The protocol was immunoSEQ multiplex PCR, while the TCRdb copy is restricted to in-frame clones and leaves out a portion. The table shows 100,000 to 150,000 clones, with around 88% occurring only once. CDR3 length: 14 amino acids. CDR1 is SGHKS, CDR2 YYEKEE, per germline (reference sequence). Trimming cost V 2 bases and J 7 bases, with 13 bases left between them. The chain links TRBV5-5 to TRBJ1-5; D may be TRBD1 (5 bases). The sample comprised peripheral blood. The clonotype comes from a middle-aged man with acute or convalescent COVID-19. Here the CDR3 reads CASSFILGGQPQHF. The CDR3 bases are TGTGCCAGCAGCTTTATATTGGGGGGGCAGCCCCAGCATTTT.